The T cell receptor beta chain described here comes from a study of siplizumab effects on memory and regulatory T cells. Findings of the study overall: A significant reduction in alloreactive sequences traceable to unstimulated CD4+ memory cells was produced by siplizumab.

TCRdb keeps only in-frame clones here, not all; method: immunoSEQ multiplex PCR. The sample lists over 85,000 clones; around 94% were seen once. With 3 bases removed from V and 6 bases from J, the gap between germline ends came to 7 bases. The CDR3 spans 12 residues. Germline V gene lookup returns CDR1 LNHNV and CDR2 YYDKDF (reference sequence). Worth noting for this clone: The antigen remains undetermined.

Sequencing input: non-Treg CD4+ T cells sorted from blood. The chain employs TRBV15 and TRBJ2-3; D ambiguous. The TCR originated in a human donor in good health. The CDR3 spells CATSSLRDTQYF. The CDR3 coding sequence is TGTGCCACCAGCAGCCTAAGGGATACGCAGTATTTT.